One and the same sample provided the 24 T cell receptor beta chains below, sequenced in a study of shared clonotypes between healthy human individuals. The data were produced by immunoSEQ multiplex PCR, yet TCRdb's version contains in-frame clones alone and is incomplete. This sample carries approximately 1,500,000 clones, around 95% of them seen once, and the ten largest clones take roughly 1.2%. The sample taken for sequencing was naive CD4+ T cells sorted from blood. The subset denotes: CD45RA+ positively selected. The receptors derive from a man younger than 40 in good health.

This clone has a single count. The V and J genes are TRBV5-1 and TRBJ2-5, with 8 bases aligning to TRBD1. V lost 4 bases and J lost 2; bases outside the gene matches: 7. Germline V gene data show CDR1 as SGHRS and CDR2 as YFSETQ. The CDR3 has 15 amino acids. This chain's CDR3 is CASSREGQGQETQYF. CDR3 nucleotides: TGCGCCAGCAGCAGAGAAGGACAGGGACAAGAGACCCAGTACTTC.

The chain has TRBV13 and TRBJ2-7, with D maybe TRBD1 (5 bases). Germline CDR1 PRHDT, CDR2 FYEKMQ (reference sequence). Trimming removed 0 bases at V and 2 bases at J, with 8 bases between. CDR3 length: 14 residues. The CDR3 DNA sequence: TGTGCCAGCAGCTTAGGCAGGGCTACCTACGAGCAGTACTTC. This sequence encodes CASSLGRATYEQYF.

J is TRBJ2-2 and V is TRBV13; unclear D gene. Germline assignment: CDR1 PRHDT and CDR2 FYEKMQ (reference sequence). Deletions cut 5 bases from V and 6 bases from J, with 13 bases between. The CDR3 is 14 residues long. CDR3 sequence (DNA): TGTGCCAGCAGCCTCAAGGGAAGTCCCGGGGAGCTGTTTTTT. Its protein is CASSLKGSPGELFF.

The rearrangement uses TRBV5-1 and TRBJ2-7; TRBD1 matches 9 bases. Germline values: CDR1 SGHRS, CDR2 YFSETQ. The CDR3 loop spans 14 amino acids. The V segment lost 2 bases and the J segment 5 bases; nucleotides outside the gene matches: 5. The CDR3 sequence is CASSLQGASNEQYF. The CDR3 bases are TGCGCCAGCAGCTTACAGGGGGCGTCTAACGAGCAGTACTTC.

The chain is built from TRBV29-1 and TRBJ2-3; 10 bases align to TRBD1. The CDR3 loop spans 14 amino acids. Germline V lookup: CDR1 SQVTM, CDR2 ANQGSEA. Trimming removed 4 bases from V and 4 bases from J; junction bases left unmatched: 5. CDR3 bases: TGCAGCGTTGTTGACAGGGGGCAAGCAGATACGCAGTATTTT. Protein sequence: CSVVDRGQADTQYF.

V gene TRBV28 combines with J gene TRBJ2-4, with D possibly being TRBD1 (5 bases). The CDR3 consists of 14 residues. V was cut by 10 bases and J by 0 bases, with 13 bases left in between. The germline CDR1 and CDR2 sequences are MDHEN and SYDVKM. CDR3: CATTDSLAKNIQYF. The CDR3 DNA reads TGTGCCACCACAGACAGCCTAGCCAAAAACATTCAGTACTTC.

The chain couples TRBV28 to TRBJ2-7; TRBD1 matches 8 bases. This CDR3 contains 16 residues. V shed 1 base and J 4 bases; nucleotides not matched to a gene: 9. Germline lookup yields CDR1 MDHEN and CDR2 SYDVKM. The CDR3 here is CASSLYSRTGWYEQYF. CDR3 nucleotide sequence: TGTGCCAGCAGTTTATATTCGCGGACAGGGTGGTACGAGCAGTACTTC.

The V and J genes are TRBV18 and TRBJ1-1, with D uncertain. The germline V gene encodes CDR1 KGHSH and CDR2 LQKENI. The CDR3 loop spans 16 amino acids. The V and J ends lost 3 bases and 1 base respectively, with 15 bases between them. The CDR3 DNA is TGTGCCAGCTCACCCTCGAACGGGTTGTGGAACACTGAAGCTTTCTTT. Encoded protein: CASSPSNGLWNTEAFF.

The chain has TRBV6-1 and TRBJ2-7, with D perhaps matching TRBD2 (5 bases). Looked up from germline, CDR1 is MNHNS and CDR2 is SASEGT. CDR3 length: 14 residues. V was pared by 1 base and J by 0 bases, with 7 bases between. The CDR3 loop is CASSEVGASYEQYF. CDR3 bases: TGTGCCAGCAGTGAAGTGGGAGCCTCCTACGAGCAGTACTTC.

This sequence joins TRBV6-1 and TRBJ1-4; 9 nucleotides align to TRBD1. Unmatched junction bases numbered 6, after V lost 5 bases and J lost 5 bases. The germline CDR1 and CDR2 sequences are MNHNS and SASEGT. This CDR3 comprises 15 residues. The CDR3 DNA follows: TGTGCCAGCAGTTTGTCCGGGACAGGGAATGAAAAACTGTTTTTT. It specifies CASSLSGTGNEKLFF.

The V call is TRBV18, the J call TRBJ2-2, with 9 bases fitting TRBD1. After removal of 0 bases from V and 6 bases from J, the junction contained 5 bases not matched to a gene. This CDR3 has 16 residues. Germline V gives CDR1 KGHSH, CDR2 LQKENI. This CDR3 reads CASSPPGTGFSGELFF. DNA for the CDR3: TGTGCCAGCTCACCACCCGGGACAGGGTTTTCCGGGGAGCTGTTTTTT.

The chain uses TRBV6-5 and TRBJ2-7, with TRBD1 matching over 8 bases. This CDR3 comprises 13 residues. Germline CDR1 and CDR2: MNHEY and SVGAGI. V was clipped by 5 bases and J by 3 bases; unmatched bases: 3. Here the CDR3 reads CASSAGGGYEQYF. The CDR3 nucleotides read TGTGCCAGCAGTGCAGGGGGCGGCTACGAGCAGTACTTC.

The chain uses TRBV6-5 and TRBJ2-7; no definite D call. With 4 bases removed from V and 2 bases from J, the gap between germline ends came to 18 bases. CDR3 length equals 16 residues. Germline CDR1 is MNHEY and CDR2 is SVGAGI. Here the CDR3 DNA reads TGTGCCAGCAGTTTTGATAGTAACCGACCTCCCTACGAGCAGTACTTC. Its translation is CASSFDSNRPPYEQYF.

The J gene is TRBJ2-7, the V gene TRBV15; no firm D call. Germline V gene sequence: CDR1 LNHNV, CDR2 YYDKDF (reference sequence). The CDR3 length is 16 residues. Trimming left V 0 bases short and J 3 bases short, with 15 bases between. The CDR3 nucleotides read TGTGCCACCAGCAGAGATCTACTCGACTCCTACTACGAGCAGTACTTC. Protein sequence: CATSRDLLDSYYEQYF.

This clone is a singleton in its sample. The rearrangement links TRBV28 to TRBJ2-4; 7 positions agree with TRBD1. Trimming removed 2 bases from V and 1 base from J; junction bases left unmatched: 8. The CDR3 length is 17 residues. The germline gives CDR1 MDHEN, CDR2 SYDVKM. CDR3 coding DNA: TGTGCCAGCAGTTTACTCGGGGACAGTACGGCCAAAAACATTCAGTACTTC. Protein sequence: CASSLLGDSTAKNIQYF.

For this clone: Other DNA sequences in this sample translate to the same CDR3. The rearrangement uses TRBV18 and TRBJ2-7; the D gene is possibly TRBD2 (6 bases). Germline loops: CDR1 KGHSH, CDR2 LQKENI. The V end lost 6 bases, the J end lost 0 bases, and 12 bases lay between the germline ends. The CDR3 spans 14 residues. DNA for the CDR3: TGTGCCAGCTCCCTTCGGGACTCCTCCTACGAGCAGTACTTC. Its protein is CASSLRDSSYEQYF.

The chain couples TRBV7-8 to TRBJ1-1, with D possibly being TRBD1 (5 bases). This CDR3 is built from 17 residues. V lost 5 bases and J 0 bases, leaving 19 bases between the germline ends. CDR1 is SGHVS and CDR2 is FQNEAQ in the germline V gene. The CDR3 coding sequence is TGTGCCAGCAGCGTACGGGCCAGGGCTTCCCTGAACACTGAAGCTTTCTTT. Translation gives CASSVRARASLNTEAFF. The variable domain in full, completed from reference TRBV7-8 and TRBJ1-1, reads GAGVSQSPRYKVAKRGQDVALRCDPISGHVSLFWYQQALGQGPEFLTYFQNEAQLDKSGLPSDRFFAERPEGSVSTLKIQRTQQEDSAVYLCASSVRARASLNTEAFFGQGTRLTVV.

The chain links TRBV5-1 to TRBJ1-4; no reliable D call. Germline values: CDR1 SGHRS, CDR2 YFSETQ. Trimming cost V 1 base and J 2 bases, with 9 bases left between them. CDR3 length equals 15 residues. The CDR3: CASSLSLSTNEKLFF. The CDR3 DNA is TGCGCCAGCAGCTTGTCGTTGTCCACTAATGAAAAACTGTTTTTT.

The genes are TRBV30 and TRBJ1-5, with D possibly being TRBD1 (5 bases). Trimming removed 1 base from V and 5 bases from J, with 12 bases in between. There are 14 residues in the CDR3. Germline V gene lookup returns CDR1 GTSNPN and CDR2 SVGIG (reference sequence). The DNA of the CDR3 is TGTGCCTGGAGTGGCTGGGCGGGGGATCAGCCCCAGCATTTT. Its translation is CAWSGWAGDQPQHF.

The V call is TRBV29-1, the J call TRBJ2-2; TRBD1 matches 7 bases. After removal of 3 bases from V and 5 bases from J, the junction contained 6 bases not matched to a gene. The CDR3 is 14 residues long. The germline gives CDR1 SQVTM, CDR2 ANQGSEA. In nucleotides, the CDR3 is TGCAGCGTTGAGAGGGGACAGAAGACCGGGGAGCTGTTTTTT. Encoded protein: CSVERGQKTGELFF.

The chain recombines TRBV6-5 with TRBJ2-3; 7 positions agree with TRBD2. The CDR3 length is 14 residues. Trimming removed 9 bases from V and 2 bases from J; junction bases left unmatched: 8. The V gene's germline CDR1 is MNHEY and CDR2 SVGAGI. The CDR3 loop is CASSSLAVTDTQYF. CDR3 bases: TGTGCCAGTTCATCTCTAGCGGTCACAGATACGCAGTATTTT.

V gene TRBV11-2 combines with J gene TRBJ2-2; 14 bases match TRBD2. With V trimmed by 5 bases and J by 6 bases, 8 bases remained unmatched. CDR3 length: 17 amino acids. Germline CDR1 reads SGHAT; CDR2 reads FQNNGV. CDR3 sequence: CASSPGGLAGVAGELFF. Here the CDR3 DNA reads TGTGCCAGCAGCCCCGGGGGACTAGCGGGAGTCGCCGGGGAGCTGTTTTTT.

The chain has TRBV28 and TRBJ2-5, with no clear D. Trimming removed 3 bases at V and 9 bases at J, with 23 bases between. The length of the CDR3 is 16 residues. Germline-derived CDR1 and CDR2 are MDHEN and SYDVKM. The CDR3 loop is CASSLMERLPRAAQYF. In DNA form, the CDR3 reads TGTGCCAGCAGTTTGATGGAGAGGCTCCCGCGCGCGGCCCAGTACTTC.

This clone was seen only once. The chain couples TRBV15 to TRBJ2-6; possibly TRBD1 for D (6 bases). Germline V gene lookup returns CDR1 LNHNV and CDR2 YYDKDF (reference sequence). V was trimmed by 0 bases and J by 0 bases, leaving 12 bases between them. This CDR3 has 18 amino acids. CDR3 sequence: CATSRDPGAGSGANVLTF. DNA of the CDR3: TGTGCCACCAGCAGAGATCCAGGGGCCGGCTCTGGGGCCAACGTCCTGACTTTC.